This TCR beta chain came from a study of early T cells in non-severe SARS-CoV-2 infection (TCRdb year 2021). With regard to the full study: TCR sequencing used bulk RNA from unsorted whole blood, so alpha and beta chains could not be paired.

There are a few counts of this clonotype. What antigen it recognizes has not been identified. No much larger clone is present one base from it, and per-base qualities are unavailable. The library was generated by 5' RACE. Sequencer: NextSeq 500. Unique molecular identifiers were attached to individual cDNA molecules in the TCR library protocol so that sequencing error and PCR bias could be corrected. TCR alpha and beta chains were both sequenced, and the abundances of alpha and beta sequences in each sample were closely correlated with each other. The authors processed their data as follows. Decombinator V4 was used to annotate the V gene, J gene and CDR3 of the TCR sequences. TCRs were defined as expanded if a significant change between any two time points was detected under a Poisson model with p below 0.0001. Abundances of TCRs were expressed as counts per million after normalisation to the total number of TCRs sequenced in each sample. TRAV1-2 paired with TRAJ12, TRAJ20 or TRAJ33 defined MAIT TCRs, while TRAV10 paired with TRAJ18 defined iNKT TCRs. VDJdb, accessed on 1 November 2021, was searched for TCRs annotated for CMV, EBV and SARS-CoV-2, and TCRs annotated for more than one antigen were excluded. TCRdb redid the processing of the public reads, applying fastp at Q25 and MiXCR, and retained in-frame beta chains. For every CDR3 protein sequence, its rows merge into one entry that carries the most common genes and DNA. It is TCRdb's table, rather than the study itself, that gives the V and J calls and clone size. Within this sample are about 35,000 distinct CDR3 sequences, with around 6% of them counted one time only. Jointly, the top ten make up approximately 4% of the sample.

The research as a whole found: VDJdb matching was skewed toward anti-spike CD8 responses, so virus-specific expansions were likely underestimated and private and CD4 specificities were missed.

Set within a cohort of healthcare workers in London, UK, this nested case-control study involved weekly PCR testing of nasopharyngeal swabs along with blood sampling. Between 23 and 31 March 2020, the week of the UK lockdown, healthcare workers were enrolled and then followed up weekly for as long as 16 weeks. The germline ends are 12 bases apart after V is trimmed by 5 bases and J by 5 bases. CDR1 is given as SGHTA and CDR2 as FQGNSA, both from the germline V gene. The CDR3, from cysteine to phenylalanine, totals 13 residues. Kept here is only the CDR3 DNA, which spans 39 bases and is read in frame from base 1.

Source: whole blood, taken at baseline. The TCR sequence derives from an adult who was a healthcare worker with PCR-confirmed SARS-CoV-2 infection or an uninfected control (not recorded which). The chain employs TRBV7-2 and TRBJ1-2; the D segment could be TRBD1, given 6 matching bases. The DNA is as follows: TGTGCCAGCAGCATGACAGGCACTTATGGCTACACCTTC. This sequence encodes CASSMTGTYGYTF.